These 27 T cell receptor beta chains share one sample of origin, sequenced in a study of T cells in localized non-small cell lung cancer. Only in-frame clones appear in the TCRdb table, and some are missing; sequencing was by immunoSEQ multiplex PCR. Altogether tens of thousands of clones are present, around nine tenths being singletons, with the ten largest covering approximately 2.5%. Sequencing was performed on peripheral blood, taken before any cancer treatment. These receptors were obtained from a female donor of 60 years or more with stage I squamous cell lung carcinoma.

A few counts support this clone. This chain connects TRBV18 to TRBJ1-1; unclear D gene. The CDR3 has 14 amino acids. V was shortened by 3 bases and J by 0 bases, with 8 bases between the two germline ends. Per germline, CDR1 KGHSH and CDR2 LQKENI. CDR3 DNA sequence: TGTGCCAGCTCACCTAACACTATGAACACTGAAGCTTTCTTT. This sequence encodes CASSPNTMNTEAFF.

This chain links TRBV2 with TRBJ2-2, with TRBD1 matching 8 bases. The CDR3 length is 15 residues. The J segment lost 9 bases and the V segment lost 1 base, leaving 7 bases of the junction unmatched. Per the germline V gene, CDR1 is SNHLY and CDR2 is FYNNEI. CDR3 region: CASSEGTGMYWELFF. The CDR3 nucleotides read TGTGCCAGCAGTGAAGGGACAGGGATGTACTGGGAGCTGTTTTTT.

This chain joins TRBV27 and TRBJ2-5; TRBD2 is a possible D gene (6 bases). CDR1 is MNHEY, CDR2 SMNVEV, per germline (reference sequence). This CDR3 region has 15 residues. V was pared by 0 bases and J by 3 bases, with 11 bases between. The CDR3: CASSLSVSGEETQYF. For the CDR3, the DNA is TGTGCCAGCAGTTTATCGGTATCGGGGGAAGAGACCCAGTACTTC.

V usage is TRBV7-3 and J usage is TRBJ2-5; no firm D call. CDR1 and CDR2 from the germline V gene are SGHTA and FQGTGA. The germline V and J ends were trimmed by 2 bases and 1 base, with 5 bases remaining between them. The CDR3 runs 13 residues. The CDR3 region is CASSLSPQETQYF. In DNA form, the CDR3 reads TGTGCCAGCAGCTTATCCCCCCAAGAGACCCAGTACTTC. Full variable domain (missing parts from reference TRBV7-3 and TRBJ2-5): GAGVSQTPSNKVTEKGKYVELRCDPISGHTALYWYRQSLGQGPEFLIYFQGTGAADDSGLPNDRFFAVRPEGSVSTLKIQRTERGDSAVYLCASSLSPQETQYFGPGTRLLVL.

In DNA form, the CDR3 reads TGTGCCAGCTCACCGATAGGACAGGCCTTCTATGGCTACACCTTC. It is translated as CASSPIGQAFYGYTF. The chain uses TRBV18 and TRBJ1-2, with TRBD1 matching over 7 bases. Germline values: CDR1 KGHSH, CDR2 LQKENI. Losses at the gene ends were 3 bases for V and 4 bases for J; bases not matched to a gene: 8. The CDR3 runs to 15 residues.

The chain carries TRBV11-2 and TRBJ2-3, with a tentative D call TRBD1 (5 bases). This CDR3 region has 15 residues. Germline V gene data show CDR1 as SGHAT and CDR2 as FQNNGV. V lost 4 bases and J 2 bases, leaving 13 bases between the germline ends. The DNA of the CDR3 is TGTGCCAGCAGCTACAATAGGGGAACCACAGATACGCAGTATTTT. This encodes CASSYNRGTTDTQYF.

This chain connects TRBV5-4 to TRBJ2-3, with 7 bases that match TRBD2. Germline V gives CDR1 SGHNT, CDR2 YYREEE (reference sequence). The CDR3 has 16 amino acids. V shed 1 base, J shed 0 bases, and the junction held 5 bases outside the gene matches. The CDR3: CASSLYGRRSTDTQYF. CDR3 nucleotide sequence: TGTGCCAGCAGCTTGTACGGGAGGAGGAGCACAGATACGCAGTATTTT.

V gene TRBV27 combines with J gene TRBJ2-5, with 11 bases matching TRBD2. The V segment lost 4 bases and the J segment 4 bases; nucleotides outside the gene matches: 2. Germline CDR1 and CDR2: MNHEY and SMNVEV (reference sequence). CDR3 length: 14 amino acids. The chain's CDR3 is CASSYLAGGETQYF. The CDR3 bases are TGTGCCAGCAGTTACCTAGCGGGAGGAGAGACCCAGTACTTC.

V and J are TRBV30 and TRBJ1-5; a weak D match, TRBD1 (5 bases). This CDR3 has 15 amino acids. With 6 bases removed from V and 4 bases from J, the gap between germline ends came to 19 bases. Germline CDR1 and CDR2: GTSNPN and SVGIG (reference sequence). The CDR3 spells CACTSRGVLNQPQHF. The CDR3 region has the DNA TGTGCCTGTACCTCAAGGGGAGTTCTGAATCAGCCCCAGCATTTT.

The chain uses TRBV30 and TRBJ1-2; 7 nucleotides match TRBD1. Germline CDR1 and CDR2: GTSNPN and SVGIG (reference sequence). CDR3 length equals 15 residues. V lost 7 bases and J lost 8; bases outside the gene matches: 19. Written as DNA, the CDR3 is TGTGCCTCCCGATGGAGGGGGCGATCCTTGGGCGGCTACACCTTC. This sequence encodes CASRWRGRSLGGYTF.

The chain is built from TRBV15 and TRBJ2-1; TRBD1 matches 10 bases. The CDR3 is 17 amino acids. V dropped 1 base and J dropped 3; count of bases not matched to a gene: 6. Germline CDR1 reads LNHNV; CDR2 reads YYDKDF (reference sequence). The CDR3 is CATSRGRTGGGYNEQFF. CDR3 coding DNA: TGTGCCACCAGCAGAGGTCGGACAGGGGGAGGCTACAATGAGCAGTTCTTC.

The chain uses TRBV4-3 and TRBJ1-2, with a possible D match to TRBD1 (5 bases). Trimming took off 1 base at V and 0 bases at J, with 9 bases between the two ends. CDR1 is LGHNA, CDR2 YSLEER, per germline. CDR3 length equals 15 residues. This CDR3 is CASSQGSGSNYGYTF. CDR3 DNA sequence: TGCGCCAGCAGCCAAGGGTCAGGGTCTAACTATGGCTACACCTTC.

The chain employs TRBV18 and TRBJ2-7, with D maybe TRBD1 (6 bases). Germline V gene sequence: CDR1 KGHSH, CDR2 LQKENI. V was pared by 2 bases and J by 2 bases, with 10 bases between. This CDR3 has 14 residues. The CDR3 DNA reads as TGTGCCAGCTCACCATCCGGACAGACCTACGAGCAGTACTTC. Translating it yields CASSPSGQTYEQYF.

Regarding this clone: One end of the junction does not line up with germline, which may come from a read error. The chain uses TRBV9 and TRBJ2-7; 10 bases fit TRBD2. CDR3 size: 12 residues. Germline V gene lookup returns CDR1 SGDLS and CDR2 YYNGEE. CDR3 residues: CASSASGSLVHF. In DNA form, the CDR3 reads TGTGCCAGCAGCGCTAGCGGGAGTCTCGTTCACTTC.

V usage is TRBV18 and J usage is TRBJ2-2, with D tentatively TRBD2 (6 bases). CDR1 is KGHSH, CDR2 LQKENI, per germline. V lost 3 bases to trimming and J lost 6 bases, with 17 bases between them. The CDR3 spans 16 residues. Written as DNA, the CDR3 is TGTGCCAGCTCACCGGGACTCACTTCGTTTGCCGGGGAGCTGTTTTTT. Amino acid sequence: CASSPGLTSFAGELFF.

This clone was detected a few times. The CDR3 nucleotides are TGTGCCTGGAGTAAGGTGAGATCCACTGAAGCTTTCTTT. This codes for CAWSKVRSTEAFF. The chain has TRBV30 and TRBJ1-1; no clear D gene. Per germline, CDR1 GTSNPN and CDR2 SVGIG (reference sequence). This CDR3 has 13 amino acids. The V end was cut by 2 bases, the J end by 4 bases, with 11 bases between.

The rearrangement joins TRBV19 to TRBJ2-1; 10 positions match TRBD2. Germline CDR1 LNHDA, CDR2 SQIVND (reference sequence). The CDR3 is 15 amino acids. V was clipped by 7 bases and J by 10 bases; unmatched bases: 13. As DNA, the CDR3 is TGTGCCAGTACCTCGTGGCTAGCGGGAGTTGGGGAGCAGTTCTTC. The encoded protein is CASTSWLAGVGEQFF.

A note on this clone: Within the sample, other DNA sequences also encode this same CDR3. This chain links TRBV9 with TRBJ2-1; 8 positions agree with TRBD2. From germline, CDR1 is SGDLS and CDR2 YYNGEE. The CDR3 covers 15 residues. Trimming removed 5 bases from V and 0 bases from J; junction bases left unmatched: 4. For the CDR3, the DNA is TGTGCCAGCAGTTACACTAGCGGCTCCTACAATGAGCAGTTCTTC. The encoded protein is CASSYTSGSYNEQFF.

The J gene is TRBJ2-3, the V gene TRBV4-3; weak D call: TRBD1 (6 bases). The V gene's germline CDR1 is LGHNA and CDR2 YSLEER. This CDR3 contains 13 residues. The V end lost 2 bases, the J end lost 6 bases, and 9 bases lay between the germline ends. The CDR3 sequence: CASSQTTGDTQYF. The CDR3 nucleotides read TGCGCCAGCAGCCAAACAACAGGGGATACGCAGTATTTT.

The chain carries TRBV6-5 and TRBJ1-5, with D unclear. Germline values: CDR1 MNHEY, CDR2 SVGAGI. The length of the CDR3 is 15 residues. V gave up 0 bases and J gave up 1 base, with 7 bases separating them. The CDR3 DNA follows: TGTGCCAGCAGTTACTCGCTAGGGAGCAATCAGCCCCAGCATTTT. This sequence encodes CASSYSLGSNQPQHF.

The chain uses TRBV18 and TRBJ2-7; the D gene is possibly TRBD1 (5 bases). The germline gives CDR1 KGHSH, CDR2 LQKENI. The ends were cut back, 2 bases at V and 4 bases at J, with 18 bases in the middle. The CDR3 loop spans 16 amino acids. The DNA of the CDR3 is TGTGCCAGCTCACCAAGACAGCAAACTACCAAATACGAGCAGTACTTC. Encoded protein: CASSPRQQTTKYEQYF.

The chain is built from TRBV18 and TRBJ1-1, with D uncertain. CDR1 KGHSH and CDR2 LQKENI come from the germline V gene. The V and J ends lost 6 bases and 2 bases respectively, with 10 bases between them. This CDR3 region has 13 residues. CDR3 residues: CASSGGINTEAFF. For the CDR3, the DNA is TGTGCCAGCTCTGGCGGGATTAACACTGAAGCTTTCTTT.

This chain links TRBV18 with TRBJ2-5; 7 positions agree with TRBD1. The germline gives CDR1 KGHSH, CDR2 LQKENI. The V gene end was trimmed by 4 bases and the J gene end by 2 bases; junction bases not matched to a gene: 4. The CDR3 is 14 residues long. The DNA of the CDR3 is TGTGCCAGCTCACTCGGGACAGCACAAGAGACCCAGTACTTC. Translating it yields CASSLGTAQETQYF. Using reference TRBV18 and TRBJ2-5 for the parts outside the CDR3, the full variable domain is NAGVMQNPRHLVRRRGQEARLRCSPMKGHSHVYWYRQLPEEGLKFMVYLQKENIIDESGMPKERFSAEFPKEGPSILRIQQVVRGDSAAYFCASSLGTAQETQYFGPGTRLLVL.

This clone came up once. This chain connects TRBV5-1 to TRBJ2-7; 7 bases map to TRBD2. The trim removed 0 bases at V and 2 bases at J, leaving 5 bases unmatched. The germline V gene has CDR1 SGHRS and CDR2 YFSETQ. This CDR3 contains 15 residues. This CDR3 is CASSLVLATTYEQYF. As DNA, the CDR3 is TGCGCCAGCAGCTTGGTACTAGCGACTACCTACGAGCAGTACTTC.

The chain has TRBV6-6 and TRBJ1-5, with 9 bases that match TRBD1. This CDR3 is built from 15 residues. CDR1 and CDR2 (germline): MNHNY, SVGAGI (reference sequence). V trimming: 5 bases; J trimming: 7 bases; junction bases outside the gene matches: 9. CDR3: CASSAGTGNQQPQHF. The DNA for the CDR3 is TGTGCCAGCAGTGCCGGGACAGGGAATCAGCAGCCCCAGCATTTT.

The chain has TRBV6-1 and TRBJ1-5, with 9 bases lining up with TRBD1. The CDR3 runs to 15 residues. Looked up from germline, CDR1 is MNHNS and CDR2 is SASEGT. The V and J ends lost 4 bases and 0 bases, in that order; junction bases with no gene match: 1. CDR3 sequence (DNA): TGTGCCAGCAGTGTACAGGGGGCTAGCAATCAGCCCCAGCATTTT. Its protein is CASSVQGASNQPQHF.

V is TRBV18 and J is TRBJ2-1; 8 nucleotides align to TRBD2. The length of the CDR3 is 15 residues. The J segment lost 0 bases and the V segment lost 5 bases, leaving 3 bases of the junction unmatched. Germline V lookup: CDR1 KGHSH, CDR2 LQKENI. The CDR3 is CASSGSGSSYNEQFF. CDR3 DNA: TGTGCCAGCTCAGGGAGCGGGAGCTCCTACAATGAGCAGTTCTTC.